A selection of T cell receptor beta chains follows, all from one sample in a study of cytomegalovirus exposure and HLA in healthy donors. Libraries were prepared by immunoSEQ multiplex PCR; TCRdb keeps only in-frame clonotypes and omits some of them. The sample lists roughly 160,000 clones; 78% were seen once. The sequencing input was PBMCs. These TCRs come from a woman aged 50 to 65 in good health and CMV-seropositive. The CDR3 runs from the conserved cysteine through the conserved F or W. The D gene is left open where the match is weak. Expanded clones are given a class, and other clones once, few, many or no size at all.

CDR3 protein: CASSESGRGLDSPLHF
CDR3 DNA: TGCGCCAGCAGTGAATCGGGTAGGGGGCTAGATTCACCCCTCCACTTT
clone size: NA
J gene: TRBJ1-6
V gene: TRBV10-2
D gene: TRBD1

CDR3 protein: CASSLGQLNSPLHF
CDR3 DNA: TGTGCCAGCAGCCTGGGACAGCTTAATTCACCCCTCCACTTT
clone size: NA
J gene: TRBJ1-6
V gene: TRBV5-6
D gene: TRBD1

CDR3 protein: CASSSQVETSTDTQYF
CDR3 DNA: TGTGCCAGCAGCTCACAGGTGGAGACTAGCACAGATACGCAGTATTTT
clone size: NA
J gene: TRBJ2-3
V gene: TRBV28
D gene: NA

CDR3 protein: CASNQNSGGTPLGTDTQYF
CDR3 DNA: TGCGCCAGCAATCAGAATAGCGGGGGAACCCCTCTAGGCACAGATACGCAGTATTTT
clone size: NA
J gene: TRBJ2-3
V gene: TRBV23-1
D gene: TRBD2

CDR3 protein: CASSLRQVYLSNQPQHF
CDR3 DNA: TGTGCCAGCAGCTTAAGACAGGTCTACCTTAGCAATCAGCCCCAGCATTTT
clone size: NA
J gene: TRBJ1-5
V gene: TRBV7-8
D gene: NA

CDR3 protein: CASSPSVTSNYGYTF
CDR3 DNA: TGTGCCAGCTCACCATCAGTTACATCTAACTATGGCTACACCTTC
clone size: NA
J gene: TRBJ1-2
V gene: TRBV18
D gene: NA

CDR3 protein: CATAAGTGYTDTQYF
CDR3 DNA: TGTGCTACCGCGGCTGGGACAGGGTACACAGATACGCAGTATTTT
clone size: NA
J gene: TRBJ2-3
V gene: TRBV7-7
D gene: TRBD1

CDR3 protein: CASSLAGGPGETQYF
CDR3 DNA: TGTGCCAGCAGCTTAGCGGGGGGGCCGGGTGAGACCCAGTACTTC
clone size: NA
J gene: TRBJ2-5
V gene: TRBV7-9
D gene: NA

CDR3 protein: CASSRDSNQPQHF
CDR3 DNA: TGTGCCAGCAGCCGCGATAGCAATCAGCCCCAGCATTTT
clone size: NA
J gene: TRBJ1-5
V gene: TRBV7-3
D gene: NA

CDR3 protein: CASSRDSAYEQYF
CDR3 DNA: TGTGCCAGCAGCCGGGACAGCGCCTACGAGCAGTACTTC
clone size: NA
J gene: TRBJ2-7
V gene: TRBV4-2
D gene: TRBD1

CDR3 protein: CASSYSGSSYEQYF
CDR3 DNA: TGTGCCAGCAGTTACTCGGGCAGTTCCTACGAGCAGTACTTC
clone size: NA
J gene: TRBJ2-7
V gene: TRBV6-5
D gene: NA

CDR3 protein: CASSGGGQNYGYTF
CDR3 DNA: TGTGCCAGCAGCGGGGGGGGGCAGAACTATGGCTACACCTTC
clone size: NA
J gene: TRBJ1-2
V gene: TRBV7-9
D gene: NA

CDR3 protein: CASSYSKKKGANTIYF
CDR3 DNA: TGTGCCAGCAGTTACTCTAAAAAAAAGGGGGCGAACACCATATATTTT
clone size: NA
J gene: TRBJ1-3
V gene: TRBV6-5
D gene: TRBD1

CDR3 protein: CASRKDRAETQYF
CDR3 DNA: TGTGCCAGCAGGAAGGACAGGGCGGAGACCCAGTACTTC
clone size: NA
J gene: TRBJ2-5
V gene: TRBV6-5
D gene: TRBD1

CDR3 protein: CASSRKTGDRGEKLFF
CDR3 DNA: TGTGCCAGCAGTAGGAAAACAGGGGATAGGGGTGAAAAACTGTTTTTT
clone size: NA
J gene: TRBJ1-4
V gene: TRBV21-1
D gene: NA

CDR3 protein: CASSTPGLAGRNIQYF
CDR3 DNA: TGTGCCAGCAGTACCCCGGGACTAGCGGGGAGAAACATTCAGTACTTC
clone size: NA
J gene: TRBJ2-4
V gene: TRBV27
D gene: TRBD2

CDR3 protein: CASTQDRITGELFF
CDR3 DNA: TGTGCCAGCACCCAGGACAGAATCACCGGGGAGCTGTTTTTT
clone size: few
J gene: TRBJ2-2
V gene: TRBV6-5
D gene: NA

CDR3 protein: CASSLGTGSYEQYF
CDR3 DNA: TGTGCCAGCAGCCTCGGGACAGGGAGCTACGAGCAGTACTTC
clone size: NA
J gene: TRBJ2-7
V gene: TRBV7-6
D gene: TRBD1

CDR3 protein: CSANLNLGQGNTGELFF
CDR3 DNA: TGCAGCGCCAATTTAAACCTCGGACAGGGTAACACCGGGGAGCTGTTTTTT
clone size: NA
J gene: TRBJ2-2
V gene: TRBV29-1
D gene: TRBD1

CDR3 protein: CASSLPGGAYEQYF
CDR3 DNA: TGTGCCAGCAGTTTACCCGGAGGCGCCTACGAGCAGTACTTC
clone size: NA
J gene: TRBJ2-7
V gene: TRBV28
D gene: NA

CDR3 protein: CASSLSEYSNQPQHF
CDR3 DNA: TGTGCCAGCAGCTTGTCAGAATATAGCAATCAGCCCCAGCATTTT
clone size: once
J gene: TRBJ1-5
V gene: TRBV7-8
D gene: NA

CDR3 protein: CAWSVNGVADEQFF
CDR3 DNA: TGTGCCTGGAGTGTAAACGGGGTGGCCGATGAGCAGTTCTTC
clone size: NA
J gene: TRBJ2-1
V gene: TRBV30
D gene: NA

CDR3 protein: CASSRILAGGVDEQFF
CDR3 DNA: TGTGCCAGCAGCCGTATACTAGCGGGAGGGGTAGATGAGCAGTTCTTC
clone size: NA
J gene: TRBJ2-1
V gene: TRBV5-5
D gene: TRBD2

CDR3 protein: CASRSTESYGYTF
CDR3 DNA: TGTGCCAGCAGATCGACGGAGAGCTATGGCTACACCTTC
clone size: NA
J gene: TRBJ1-2
V gene: TRBV9
D gene: NA

CDR3 protein: CASSLPLHSGSSLYNEQFF
CDR3 DNA: TGTGCCAGCAGCTTACCCTTACACAGCGGGAGTAGTTTGTACAATGAGCAGTTCTTC
clone size: few
J gene: TRBJ2-1
V gene: TRBV7-8
D gene: TRBD2

CDR3 protein: CASSPGGSTNEKLFF
CDR3 DNA: TGTGCCAGCAGCCCCGGTGGTTCGACTAATGAAAAACTGTTTTTT
clone size: NA
J gene: TRBJ1-4
V gene: TRBV5-4
D gene: NA

CDR3 protein: CASSYRLADYEQYF
CDR3 DNA: TGTGCCAGCAGTTACAGGCTAGCGGATTACGAGCAGTACTTC
clone size: NA
J gene: TRBJ2-7
V gene: TRBV6-6
D gene: TRBD2

CDR3 protein: CASSRSGGMTGELFF
CDR3 DNA: TGTGCCAGCAGCCGTAGCGGGGGAATGACCGGGGAGCTGTTTTTT
clone size: NA
J gene: TRBJ2-2
V gene: TRBV28
D gene: TRBD2